One sample yielded the 15 T cell receptor beta chains listed below, sequenced in a study of T cells expressing NK-cell markers. TCRdb reanalyzed the 5' RACE reads and collapses them to one entry per CDR3 protein, without DNA. The sample totals about 260,000 distinct CDR3 sequences. Sequencing used blood T cells: a sorted CD56 or NKG2C T cell subset, CD4+ or CD8+ T cells, or bulk PBMC T cells (not recorded which). The receptors were sampled from a woman aged 18 to 75 in good health.

The chain combines TRBV4-1 with TRBJ2-1; the D call of TRBD2 rests on TCRdb alone, since no DNA is present to check it. There are 14 residues in the CDR3. Per germline, CDR1 MGHRA and CDR2 YSYEKL. The CDR3 protein is CASALAGGYNEQFF.

This rearrangement joins TRBV19 to TRBJ1-5; TCRdb's D call of TRBD1 is untestable without DNA. In germline, CDR1 is LNHDA, CDR2 SQIVND (reference sequence). The CDR3 is 17 amino acids. This chain's CDR3 is CASSILDRGISNQPQHF. The full variable domain, in which reference TRBV19 and TRBJ1-5 provide the parts outside the CDR3, is DGGITQSPKYLFRKEGQNVTLSCEQNLNHDAMYWYRQDPGQGLRLIYYSQIVNDFQKGDIAEGYSVSREKKESFPLTVTSAQKNPTAFYLCASSILDRGISNQPQHFGDGTRLSIL.

The V and J genes are TRBV5-1 and TRBJ2-3; lacking DNA, the TRBD2 call made by TCRdb goes unchecked. The CDR3 sequence is 13 residues long. CDR1 and CDR2 from the germline V gene are SGHRS and YFSETQ. The CDR3 loop is CASSPTPPDTQYF.

The CDR3 loop reads CASSEGFFSGNTIYF. The chain employs TRBV10-2 and TRBJ1-3. Germline V gives CDR1 WSHSY, CDR2 SAAADI. The CDR3 consists of 15 residues.

The gene calls are TRBV28 and TRBJ2-7; TCRdb calls TRBD2, which cannot be checked without DNA. Germline V lookup: CDR1 MDHEN, CDR2 SYDVKM. The CDR3 is made up of 15 amino acids. CDR3 residues: CASSISGLVDYEQYF.

V gene TRBV18 combines with J gene TRBJ2-7; TCRdb lists TRBD1, though no DNA is available to test this call. Germline V gives CDR1 KGHSH, CDR2 LQKENI. The CDR3 is made up of 16 amino acids. CDR3 residues: CASSVLGTGGSYEQYF.

The chain has TRBV19 and TRBJ2-7; TCRdb calls TRBD2, which cannot be checked without DNA. Germline values: CDR1 LNHDA, CDR2 SQIVND (reference sequence). The length of the CDR3 is 15 residues. CDR3 sequence reads: CASSIEAGNSYEQYF.

The rearrangement uses TRBV27 and TRBJ1-3. CDR3 length equals 13 residues. Germline V gene sequence: CDR1 MNHEY, CDR2 SMNVEV (reference sequence). CDR3 residues: CASSLAYGNTIYF.

V is TRBV6-5 and J is TRBJ2-3; TCRdb picks TRBD2, but there is no DNA to check that call. Germline CDR1 MNHEY, CDR2 SVGAGI. There are 14 residues in the CDR3. This chain's CDR3 is CASSWRARTDTQYF.

The gene calls are TRBV11-2 and TRBJ1-3. Germline V gene data show CDR1 as SGHAT and CDR2 as FQNNGV. The CDR3 contains 15 residues. The CDR3 region is CASSLLERAGNTIYF.

The chain uses TRBV18 and TRBJ2-5. The CDR3 spans 17 residues. Germline V lookup: CDR1 KGHSH, CDR2 LQKENI. CDR3 residues: CASSRLRLGSRQETQYF.

The genes are TRBV20-1 and TRBJ2-1; TCRdb's assignment of TRBD2 cannot be checked, as there is no DNA. The germline V gene encodes CDR1 DFQATT and CDR2 SNEGSKA (reference sequence). This CDR3 contains 16 residues. The CDR3 here is CSARHPRGGGYNEQFF.

The rearrangement links TRBV7-2 to TRBJ2-2. The germline gives CDR1 SGHTA, CDR2 FQGNSA. CDR3 length: 12 amino acids. CDR3 in amino acids: CASSPFLGELFF.

The chain is built from TRBV21-1 and TRBJ2-7; TCRdb's D call of TRBD1 is untestable without DNA. TRBV21-1 is a recognized pseudogene. CDR3 length: 17 amino acids. Here the CDR3 reads CASSNRAIRGESYEQYF.

The chain uses TRBV12-3 or TRBV12-4 and TRBJ2-7; TCRdb's assignment of TRBD1 cannot be checked, as there is no DNA. The CDR3 covers 16 residues. CDR3 residues: CASSRPLPNRVYEQYF.